Described below is a single T cell receptor (beta chain) sequence and its context. The repertoire was sequenced with immunoSEQ multiplex PCR; TCRdb's copy has only in-frame clones and lacks some. The profile shows roughly 65,000 clones, just over 90% of them singletons. The source of the sample is a study of OX40 agonist ivuxolimab in advanced cancers. Across the whole study: An agonistic human IgG2 monoclonal antibody against OX40 (CD134) was given. Prior anti-PD-1, anti-PD-L1 or anti-CTLA-4 therapy did not bar entry, and 30% to 40% had some. One hepatocellular carcinoma and a couple of cutaneous melanoma patients partially responded.

CDR3 length: 14 residues. V gave up 6 bases and J gave up 4 bases, with 14 bases separating them. Germline CDR1 is MNHNS and CDR2 is SASEGT. Autoimmune disease history or systemic immunosuppression disqualified patients. The V call is TRBV6-1, the J call TRBJ2-3, with D possibly being TRBD2 (5 bases). Sequencing used CD4+ or CD8+ T cells sorted from blood, obtained in a trial of the OX40 agonist ivuxolimab. The receptor was isolated from an adult with an advanced solid tumor such as melanoma, head and neck, liver or kidney cancer. The CDR3 sequence: CASRLGSGSDTQYF. The CDR3 coding sequence is TGTGCCAGCAGACTGGGGAGTGGGTCAGATACGCAGTATTTT.